The rows below give T cell receptor beta chains drawn from one sample of a study of T cell changes during pregnancy in multiple sclerosis. TCRdb's copy holds only in-frame clones and misses some; the assay was immunoSEQ multiplex PCR. The table records 90,000 to 100,000 clones, approximately 95% of them present only once. This specimen consisted of peripheral blood, obtained in the first trimester of pregnancy. These receptor sequences come from a female donor with multiple sclerosis, enrolled in a pregnancy study. The CDR3 runs from the conserved cysteine through the conserved F or W. The D gene is left open where the match is weak. Clone size, where shown, is once, few, many, or a class for clones that have expanded.

NA,TRBV18,16,TRBJ1-2,NA,CASSPIPGAGEYGYTF,TGTGCCAGCTCACCTATCCCGGGGGCGGGAGAATATGGCTACACCTTC
NA,TRBV4-1,12,TRBJ2-1,NA,CASSHPDNEQFF,TGCGCCAGCAGCCACCCCGACAATGAGCAGTTCTTC
TRBD1,TRBV7-9,18,TRBJ2-7,NA,CASSLSNPRGQPTYEQYF,TGTGCCAGCAGCTTATCTAACCCCAGGGGGCAACCAACCTACGAGCAGTACTTC
TRBD2,TRBV11-1,15,TRBJ2-3,NA,CASASLAGGIDTQYF,TGTGCCAGCGCCTCCTTGGCGGGGGGCATAGATACGCAGTATTTT
NA,TRBV5-6,13,TRBJ2-1,NA,CASSFIGYNEQFF,TGTGCCAGCAGCTTTATCGGGTACAATGAGCAGTTCTTC
TRBD1,TRBV27,14,TRBJ1-5,NA,CASSSGQGNQPQHF,TGTGCCAGCAGTTCGGGACAGGGGAATCAGCCCCAGCATTTT
TRBD1,TRBV5-1,15,TRBJ2-3,NA,CASSFMGQGADTQYF,TGCGCCAGCAGCTTCATGGGACAGGGGGCAGATACGCAGTATTTT
TRBD1,TRBV6-5,14,TRBJ2-2,NA,CASRGQANTGELFF,TGTGCCAGCAGAGGACAGGCTAACACCGGGGAGCTGTTTTTT
NA,TRBV6-5,14,TRBJ2-1,NA,CASRRTISYNEQFF,TGTGCCAGCAGGAGGACTATCTCCTACAATGAGCAGTTCTTC
TRBD1,TRBV11-2,14,TRBJ1-2,NA,CASLAAGGMDGYTF,TGTGCCAGCCTTGCGGCAGGGGGTATGGATGGCTACACCTTC
TRBD1,TRBV27,14,TRBJ2-1,NA,CASSPSTGGNEQFF,TGTGCCAGCAGTCCATCGACAGGGGGGAATGAGCAGTTCTTC
NA,TRBV27,13,TRBJ2-7,once,CASSVRGTYEQYF,TGTGCCAGCAGTGTCAGGGGCACCTACGAGCAGTACTTC
TRBD1,TRBV2,16,TRBJ2-2,once,CASSSQRTGNTGELFF,TGTGCCAGCAGTTCCCAGAGGACAGGGAACACCGGGGAGCTGTTTTTT
NA,TRBV7-6,14,TRBJ2-5,NA,CASSLGPGQETQYF,TGTGCCAGCAGCTTAGGCCCAGGCCAAGAGACCCAGTACTTC
TRBD1,TRBV27,15,TRBJ1-1,NA,CASIASGGWGTEAFF,TGTGCCAGCATTGCCTCAGGGGGCTGGGGCACTGAAGCTTTCTTT
NA,TRBV2,13,TRBJ1-1,NA,CATKLTSNTEAFF,TGTGCCACTAAGTTAACGTCGAACACTGAAGCTTTCTTT
NA,TRBV10-3,19,TRBJ2-1,NA,CAIRRSNPLFAGLYNEQFF,TGTGCCATCAGGAGGAGCAACCCCCTCTTCGCGGGGCTATACAATGAGCAGTTCTTC
TRBD1,TRBV30,12,TRBJ2-7,NA,CAWGDDRVEQYF,TGTGCCTGGGGGGATGACAGGGTCGAGCAGTACTTC
TRBD1,TRBV6-6,16,TRBJ2-3,NA,CASSRPSGGRPDTQYF,TGTGCCAGCAGTCGCCCCTCAGGGGGCCGGCCAGATACGCAGTATTTT
TRBD1,TRBV27,17,TRBJ1-5,once,CASSLHGQGVSGQPQHF,TGTGCCAGCAGTTTACATGGACAGGGGGTTTCTGGTCAGCCCCAGCATTTT
NA,TRBV19,11,TRBJ2-1,NA,CASTAGNEQFF,TGTGCCAGTACCGCAGGTAATGAGCAGTTCTTC
NA,TRBV7-6,10,TRBJ1-1,NA,CASTETKAFF,TGTGCCAGCACCGAGACTAAAGCTTTCTTT
TRBD2,TRBV9,17,TRBJ2-3,NA,CASSVGTSGAFTDTQYF,TGTGCCAGCAGCGTTGGGACTAGCGGGGCTTTCACAGATACGCAGTATTTT
TRBD2,TRBV6-4,15,TRBJ2-1,NA,CASSESGGEDNEQFF,TGTGCCAGCAGTGAAAGCGGGGGGGAAGACAATGAGCAGTTCTTC
TRBD1,TRBV6-4,14,TRBJ2-7,NA,CARTRDRVTYEQYF,TGTGCCAGGACCCGGGACAGGGTTACCTACGAGCAGTACTTC
TRBD1,TRBV5-1,15,TRBJ2-7,NA,CASSGGTGQGYEQYF,TGCGCCAGCAGCGGAGGGACAGGGCAGGGGTACGAGCAGTACTTC
NA,TRBV10-3,15,TRBJ1-3,NA,CAITPQGIVGNTIYF,TGTGCCATCACTCCGCAGGGAATTGTTGGAAACACCATATATTTT
NA,TRBV19,17,TRBJ1-3,once,CASSISRTAKMGSTIYF,TGTGCCAGTAGTATAAGCCGGACAGCGAAGATGGGAAGCACCATATATTTT
NA,TRBV14,15,TRBJ1-1,NA,CASSLRATRPNEAFF,TGTGCCAGCAGCCTCAGGGCAACTCGGCCAAATGAAGCTTTCTTT
NA,TRBV19,15,TRBJ1-6,NA,CASSPDSRPDSPLHF,TGTGCCAGTAGCCCGGACAGCCGGCCCGATTCACCCCTCCACTTT
TRBD1,TRBV6-1,14,TRBJ2-1,NA,CASSPWDRANEQFF,TGTGCCAGCAGTCCTTGGGACAGGGCCAATGAGCAGTTCTTC
TRBD1,TRBV2,13,TRBJ1-5,NA,CASTTGGGQPQHF,TGTGCCAGCACGACAGGGGGGGGACAGCCCCAGCATTTT
TRBD1,TRBV7-9,14,TRBJ2-7,NA,CASGAGTVTYEQYF,TGTGCCAGCGGCGCCGGGACAGTTACCTACGAGCAGTACTTC
NA,TRBV19,10,TRBJ2-5,NA,CATSGETQYF,TGTGCCACCTCGGGGGAGACCCAGTACTTC
TRBD2,TRBV9,17,TRBJ2-3,NA,CASTPLVGTSGEDTQYF,TGTGCCAGCACCCCACTAGTCGGGACTAGCGGAGAAGATACGCAGTATTTT
NA,TRBV5-4,12,TRBJ2-5,NA,CASSLRQETQYF,TGTGCCAGCAGCTTGCGGCAAGAGACCCAGTACTTC
TRBD1,TRBV7-6,14,TRBJ2-7,once,CASSPRDRFYEQYF,TGTGCCAGCAGCCCTCGGGACAGATTCTACGAGCAGTACTTC
TRBD1,TRBV7-9,17,TRBJ1-2,NA,CASSPRDRGRTDYGYTF,TGTGCCAGCAGCCCTCGGGACAGGGGGCGCACGGACTATGGCTACACCTTC
NA,TRBV7-7,14,TRBJ2-1,NA,CASSLSRQSLEQFF,TGTGCTAGCAGCCTTAGCCGACAGAGCCTCGAGCAGTTCTTC
TRBD1,TRBV7-9,15,TRBJ2-3,few,CASSRGTGDTDTQYF,TGTGCCAGCAGCCGAGGGACAGGAGACACAGATACGCAGTATTTT
TRBD1,TRBV29-1,12,TRBJ1-1,NA,CSVPGQGYRAFF,TGCAGCGTTCCGGGACAGGGTTATAGGGCTTTCTTT
TRBD1,TRBV25-1,16,TRBJ2-5,NA,CASSEFPGQGFETQYF,TGTGCCAGCAGTGAATTTCCGGGACAGGGGTTCGAGACCCAGTACTTC